One and the same sample provided the 24 T cell receptor beta chains below, sequenced in a study of regulatory T cells in long-lasting Graves disease. Time point defined: newly diagnosed GD, antithyroid drugs for less than 3 months. PBMC RNA was the source of the TCR library. In building TCR beta libraries, iRepertoire HTBI primers were used together with Arm-PCR of CDR3 regions. MiXCR, run by TCRdb on the multiplex PCR reads, gives a single entry per CDR3 protein. The data show about 530,000 distinct CDR3 sequences, approximately 16% seen once. These data are also associated with another study on T cells in Graves' hyperthyroidism and ophthalmopathy.

This specimen was peripheral blood mononuclear cells (PBMCs), taken at new diagnosis, from a patient treated with antithyroid drugs. These receptors all come from a woman between 40 and 65 years old with Graves disease.

The rearrangement joins TRBV25-1 to TRBJ2-1; D is perhaps TRBD1 or TRBD2 (6 bases each). V dropped 6 bases and J dropped 13 bases, with 13 bases sitting between them. CDR1 is MGHDK and CDR2 is SYGVNS in the germline V gene. The CDR3 has 11 amino acids. CDR3 nucleotide sequence: TGTGCCAGCAGGTGGGGGGACAATCAGTTCTTC. Encoded protein: CASRWGDNQFF.

Notes on this clonotype: A much larger clone differs from this one at a single base, so this may be a read error. This CDR3 is missing its conserved last phenylalanine or tryptophan, likely due to a read error. The chain links TRBV29-1 to TRBJ2-7; TRBD1 agrees at 10 bases. Germline V lookup: CDR1 SQVTM, CDR2 ANQGSEA. V shed 7 bases and J 6 bases; nucleotides not matched to a gene: 9. The CDR3 is 13 amino acids. This chain's CDR3 is CSAKPGQGSEQYL. The DNA of the CDR3 is TGCAGCGCCAAACCGGGACAGGGGTCCGAGCAGTACCTC.

V and J are TRBV12-3 or TRBV12-4 and TRBJ2-1; no reliable D call. V was shortened by 2 bases and J by 8 bases, with 22 bases between the two germline ends. This CDR3 spans 17 amino acids. CDR3 amino acids: CASSLRVRRREWDEQFF. CDR3 sequence (DNA): TGTGCCAGCAGTTTAAGGGTGAGGCGCCGTGAGTGGGATGAGCAGTTCTTC.

CDR3 protein: CASSSLPHRTGGWKQYF. The CDR3 bases are TGTGCCAGCAGCTCACTGCCTCACCGGACAGGGGGCTGGAAGCAGTACTTC. The V call is TRBV11-2, the J call TRBJ2-7; 11 nucleotides agree with TRBD1. V trimming: 4 bases; J trimming: 8 bases; junction bases outside the gene matches: 16. The CDR3 has 17 residues. Germline CDR1 reads SGHAT; CDR2 reads FQNNGV.

There are many counts of this clonotype. The J gene is TRBJ2-7, the V gene TRBV18; TRBD2 agrees at 7 bases. Trimming cost V 6 bases and J 5 bases; bases outside gene matches: 13. The CDR3 has 15 amino acids. The germline CDR1 and CDR2 sequences are KGHSH and LQKENI. This chain's CDR3 is CASSPILSGDHEQYF. For the CDR3, the DNA is TGTGCCAGCTCCCCCATCTTAAGCGGGGACCACGAGCAGTACTTC.

CDR3 amino acids: CASGQTGVTEAFF. The CDR3 coding sequence is TGTGCCAGTGGCCAGACAGGGGTTACTGAAGCTTTCTTT. The rearrangement joins TRBV19 to TRBJ1-1, with 8 bases fitting TRBD1. The CDR3 runs 13 residues. The ends lost 8 bases at V and 5 bases at J; junction bases unmatched: 7. Germline CDR1 LNHDA, CDR2 SQIVND (reference sequence).

This clonotype was observed a single time. This could be a read error, since a much larger clone is one nucleotide away. The gene calls are TRBV2 and TRBJ1-1; perhaps TRBD1 as D (6 bases). Looked up from germline, CDR1 is SNHLY and CDR2 is FYNNEI. The CDR3 sequence is 14 residues long. CDR3 region: CASGFRGMNTEASF. The CDR3 region has the DNA TGTGCCAGCGGATTCAGGGGTATGAACACTGAAGCTTCCTTT.

This clonotype has just a few counts. This chain uses TRBV10-1 with TRBJ2-5; D ambiguous. From germline, CDR1 is WNHNN and CDR2 SYGVQD (reference sequence). V lost 2 bases and J lost 2, with 12 bases in between. CDR3 length: 15 amino acids. The chain's CDR3 is CASSEDRLGQETQYF. The CDR3 DNA is TGCGCCAGCAGTGAGGATAGACTGGGGCAAGAGACCCAGTACTTC.

For this clonotype: Relative to the germline gene, one junction end is altered; a read error may explain this. The chain joins TRBV5-1 to TRBJ2-5; tentatively, D is TRBD1 (6 bases). The CDR3 is made up of 14 amino acids. The germline gives CDR1 SGHRS, CDR2 YFSETQ. For the CDR3, the DNA is TGCGCCAGCAGCTTGGAACAGGGCCAAGAGACCCAGCACTTC. Protein: CASSLEQGQETQHF.

The chain is built from TRBV4-1 and TRBJ2-1; D may be TRBD1 (6 bases). Trimming shortened V by 2 bases and J by 10 bases, and 21 bases separated the two germline ends. Germline V gene lookup returns CDR1 MGHRA and CDR2 YSYEKL. The CDR3 length is 16 residues. CDR3 nucleotide sequence: TGCGCCAGCAGCCAAAGGGACACGGCCTCGTCGCGGGAGCAGTTCTTC. It specifies CASSQRDTASSREQFF.

This rearrangement joins TRBV6-5 to TRBJ2-7; D may match TRBD1 or TRBD2 (5 bases each). Germline V lookup: CDR1 MNHEY, CDR2 SVGAGI. The CDR3 spans 15 residues. V was cut by 0 bases and J by 5 bases, with 14 bases left in between. The CDR3 loop reads CASSYSQGRWNEQYF. The CDR3 region has the DNA TGTGCCAGCAGTTACTCCCAGGGACGGTGGAACGAGCAGTACTTC.

This clonotype has at least ten counts. The rearrangement uses TRBV2 and TRBJ1-5; weak D call: TRBD1 (6 bases). The length of the CDR3 is 13 residues. CDR1 SNHLY and CDR2 FYNNEI come from the germline V gene. Trimming took 6 bases from V and 11 from J, leaving 17 bases between them. The CDR3: CASSSGQLLAQHF. DNA for the CDR3: TGTGCCAGCAGCTCAGGACAGTTGTTGGCCCAGCATTTT.

This clonotype was seen only a few times. The J gene is TRBJ2-7, the V gene TRBV12-3 or TRBV12-4; weak D call: TRBD2 (5 bases). V was trimmed by 6 bases and J by 5 bases, leaving 8 bases between them. This CDR3 comprises 11 residues. For the CDR3, the DNA is TGTGCCAGCAGGCTGAGGGACGAGCAGTACTTC. This sequence encodes CASRLRDEQYF.

The sample holds many counts of this clonotype. This sequence joins TRBV6-1 and TRBJ1-1; 9 nucleotides agree with TRBD1. The CDR3 consists of 14 residues. V dropped 10 bases and J dropped 1; count of bases not matched to a gene: 7. Germline V gene sequence: CDR1 MNHNS, CDR2 SASEGT. The CDR3 here is CATRPGQGNTEAFF. The CDR3 coding sequence is TGTGCCACGCGACCGGGACAGGGGAACACTGAAGCTTTCTTT.

This clonotype was seen ten or more times. The chain carries TRBV5-6 and TRBJ2-5, with TRBD2 matching over 12 bases. The germline V gene has CDR1 SGHDT and CDR2 YYEEEE. The CDR3 length is 15 residues. The trim removed 5 bases at V and 2 bases at J, leaving 4 bases unmatched. The CDR3 DNA follows: TGTGCCAGCAGTTTACTAGCGGGGGGACAAGAGACCCAGTACTTC. Protein product: CASSLLAGGQETQYF.

This clonotype appeared many times. The V and J genes are TRBV12-3 or TRBV12-4 and TRBJ2-5, with D possibly matching TRBD2 (5 bases). Trimming took 3 bases from V and 5 from J, leaving 10 bases between them. CDR3 length equals 13 residues. The DNA of the CDR3 is TGTGCCAGCAGTTTGTGGTCGGGGGAGACCCAGTACTTC. Translation: CASSLWSGETQYF.

This clonotype has a count of ten or more. The chain uses TRBV5-1 and TRBJ1-2; TRBD1 agrees at 9 bases. The CDR3 contains 16 residues. The germline V gene encodes CDR1 SGHRS and CDR2 YFSETQ. Unmatched junction bases numbered 7, after V lost 0 bases and J lost 4 bases. CDR3 loop: CASSLAAGQGSYGYTF. In DNA, the CDR3 is TGCGCCAGCAGCTTGGCGGCGGGACAGGGATCCTATGGCTACACCTTC.

This clonotype has a count of ten or more. One end of the junction varies from germline; a read error may be responsible. The gene calls are TRBV6-1 and TRBJ2-1; D is ambiguous. This CDR3 is 12 amino acids long. Germline-derived CDR1 and CDR2 are MNHNS and SASEGT. CDR3 nucleotide sequence: TGTGCCAGCAGTGAAGCGCTTTCGGAGCCAGTCTTC. It specifies CASSEALSEPVF.

The chain joins TRBV19 to TRBJ1-5, with D maybe TRBD1 (5 bases). Germline CDR1 is LNHDA and CDR2 is SQIVND (reference sequence). V shed 1 base and J shed 6 bases, with 10 bases lying between them. The CDR3 sequence is 14 residues long. The DNA for the CDR3 is TGTGCCAGTAGTATAGTTTCAGGGCCTCAGCCCCAGCATTTT. This translates into CASSIVSGPQPQHF.

This clonotype was seen ten or more times. The chain recombines TRBV2 with TRBJ1-3; TRBD1 agrees at 9 bases. The germline V gene has CDR1 SNHLY and CDR2 FYNNEI. This CDR3 contains 15 residues. Germline trimming cut 1 base from V and 2 bases from J; bases unmatched to any gene: 0. CDR3 residues: CASSEGTGAGNTIYF. CDR3 bases: TGTGCCAGCAGTGAAGGGACAGGGGCTGGAAACACCATATATTTT. Drawing the rest from reference TRBV2 and TRBJ1-3, the complete variable domain is EPEVTQTPSHQVTQMGQEVILRCVPISNHLYFYWYRQILGQKVEFLVSFYNNEISEKSEIFDDQFSVERPDGSNFTLKIRSTKLEDSAMYFCASSEGTGAGNTIYFGEGSWLTVV.

This clonotype showed up many times. The CDR3 loop reads CASSRQDGYTF. The CDR3 nucleotides read TGTGCCAGCAGTCGACAGGATGGCTACACCTTC. The V gene is TRBV12-3 or TRBV12-4, the J gene TRBJ1-2, with TRBD1 as a possible D gene (6 bases). The CDR3 has 11 amino acids. Trimming cost V 5 bases and J 6 bases, with 7 bases left between them.

In the case of this clonotype: Since a much larger clone is just one base distant, this may be a read error. The V and J genes are TRBV12-3 or TRBV12-4 and TRBJ1-1; 7 bases align to TRBD1. This CDR3 is built from 15 residues. In DNA form, the CDR3 reads TGTGCCAGACGCAAGGGGGCCCAGGTGAGCACTGAAGCTTCCTTT. It encodes CARRKGAQVSTEASF.

This clonotype was recorded at least ten times. The chain is built from TRBV29-1 and TRBJ2-5, with 7 bases lining up with TRBD1. Germline V gene sequence: CDR1 SQVTM, CDR2 ANQGSEA. V was clipped by 1 base and J by 4 bases; unmatched bases: 6. The CDR3 length is 14 residues. CDR3 in amino acids: CSVEAQGSRETQYF. The CDR3 DNA is TGCAGCGTTGAAGCACAGGGGAGTCGAGAGACCCAGTACTTC.

This clonotype has a handful of counts. V gene TRBV2 combines with J gene TRBJ2-1; TRBD1 is a possible D gene (5 bases). The CDR3 consists of 15 residues. Germline lookup yields CDR1 SNHLY and CDR2 FYNNEI. Trimming stripped 3 bases from V and 4 bases from J, with 13 bases between. The CDR3 DNA follows: TGTGCCAGCAGTGAGGCAGGGAATACTTACAATGAGCAGTTCTTC. Amino acid sequence: CASSEAGNTYNEQFF. Full variable domain (remainder filled in from reference TRBV2 and TRBJ2-1): EPEVTQTPSHQVTQMGQEVILRCVPISNHLYFYWYRQILGQKVEFLVSFYNNEISEKSEIFDDQFSVERPDGSNFTLKIRSTKLEDSAMYFCASSEAGNTYNEQFFGPGTRLTVL.